The rows below give T cell receptor beta chains drawn from one sample of a study of T-cell memory formation after mild COVID-19. TCRdb redid the calling of the 5' RACE reads with MiXCR, one entry per CDR3 protein. The sample has about half a million distinct CDR3 sequences, around a sixth seen once. Sequencing was performed on PBMCs or a T cell subset sorted from them (not recorded which). The receptors come from an adult woman who had mild COVID-19 (a few samples of this study predate the infection). Cell type and time point are not known. The CDR3 runs from the conserved cysteine through the conserved F or W. D genes are given only for firm matches. Clone size is stated in some rows and not others, as once, few, many or a class when expanded.

few	TRBV12-3/TRBV12-4	.	TRBJ2-2	CASSFSGGPNTGELFF	TGTGCCAGCAGTTTTTCCGGGGGCCCGAACACCGGGGAGCTGTTTTTT
.	TRBV24-1	.	TRBJ2-3	CATRAQGSTDTQYF	TGTGCCACCAGAGCGCAGGGTTCCACAGATACGCAGTATTTT
few	TRBV14	.	TRBJ2-7	CASSPQIDYFEPYEQYF	TGTGCCAGCAGCCCACAGATTGACTACTTCGAACCCTACGAGCAGTACTTC
few	TRBV7-9	.	TRBJ2-3	CASSQTGGGPDTQYF	TGTGCCAGCAGCCAAACGGGCGGGGGCCCAGATACGCAGTATTTT
few	TRBV24-1	.	TRBJ1-3	CATSRGRGSNPYVHTIYF	TGTGCCACCAGTCGGGGCAGGGGTTCTAACCCTTATGTCCACACCATATATTTT
few	TRBV11-2	.	TRBJ2-3	CASSLARRPDTQYF	TGTGCCAGCAGCTTAGCTAGGAGGCCAGATACGCAGTATTTT
.	TRBV15	TRBD1	TRBJ2-5	CATSRIRGYQETQYF	TGTGCCACCAGCAGGATCAGGGGGTACCAAGAGACCCAGTACTTC
many	TRBV12-3/TRBV12-4	TRBD1	TRBJ2-7	CASSAPGQGFRQYF	TGTGCCAGCAGTGCGCCCGGACAGGGGTTCAGGCAGTACTTC
.	TRBV12-3/TRBV12-4	.	TRBJ1-1	CASNIEAGVGTEAFF	TGTGCCAGCAACATAGAGGCAGGGGTGGGTACTGAAGCTTTCTTT
many	TRBV18	TRBD2	TRBJ2-1	CASSPRTSGVYNEQFF	TGTGCCAGCTCACCACGGACTAGCGGGGTCTACAATGAGCAGTTCTTC
.	TRBV29-1	.	TRBJ2-7	CSAAGQTYEQYF	TGCAGCGCCGCAGGACAGACTTACGAGCAGTACTTC
many	TRBV5-1	.	TRBJ2-1	CASSLGRNSLLDEQFF	TGCGCCAGCAGCTTAGGCCGTAACTCCCTTCTCGATGAGCAGTTCTTC
.	TRBV11-3	TRBD2	TRBJ2-1	CASSSGSKMVDEQFF	TGTGCCAGCAGTAGCGGGTCGAAGATGGTTGATGAGCAGTTCTTC
many	TRBV7-8	.	TRBJ2-6	CASSLIEDNSGANVLTF	TGTGCCAGCAGCTTAATAGAGGACAACTCTGGGGCCAACGTCCTGACTTTC
.	TRBV7-6	.	TRBJ2-7	CASSSTIGWEGAYEQYF	TGTGCCAGCAGCTCCACCATTGGTTGGGAGGGGGCCTACGAGCAGTACTTC
.	TRBV30	TRBD2	TRBJ2-3	CAWRLAGGPGTDTQYF	TGTGCCTGGCGACTAGCGGGAGGGCCCGGCACAGATACGCAGTATTTT
few	TRBV5-1	.	TRBJ1-1	CASSLVGEITEAFF	TGCGCCAGCAGCTTGGTCGGGGAAATCACTGAAGCTTTCTTT
.	TRBV12-3/TRBV12-4	TRBD2	TRBJ2-7	CASREGLAGLDYEQYF	TGTGCCAGCAGGGAAGGACTAGCGGGATTAGACTACGAGCAGTACTTC
.	TRBV7-8	.	TRBJ1-5	CASSLGDGGLNQPQHF	TGTGCCAGCAGCTTGGGGGACGGCGGACTCAATCAGCCCCAGCATTTT
.	TRBV5-5	.	TRBJ2-7	CASHSGEGYDEQYF	TGTGCCAGCCACTCAGGGGAGGGGTACGACGAGCAGTACTTC
.	TRBV5-1	TRBD1	TRBJ1-1	CASSLETQDRGTEAFF	TGCGCCAGCAGCTTGGAGACCCAAGACAGGGGGACTGAAGCTTTCTTT
few	TRBV24-1	.	TRBJ2-1	CATSGYLGGNEQFF	TGTGCCACCAGTGGGTACCTAGGTGGCAATGAGCAGTTCTTC
.	TRBV6-5	.	TRBJ1-1	CASSYTDGNTEAFF	TGTGCCAGCAGTTACACGGACGGGAACACTGAAGCTTTCTTT
.	TRBV30	.	TRBJ1-2	CAWSLQVSYGYTF	TGTGCCTGGAGCCTACAGGTCTCCTATGGCTACACCTTC
.	TRBV7-9	.	TRBJ1-1	CASSPSTGRDTEAFF	TGTGCCAGCAGCCCCTCGACGGGGCGCGACACTGAAGCTTTCTTT
.	TRBV5-1	.	TRBJ1-1	CASGPGGVNTEAFF	TGCGCCAGCGGCCCCGGGGGGGTCAACACTGAAGCTTTCTTT
few	TRBV6-4	TRBD2	TRBJ2-3	CASSETSGDTDTQYF	TGTGCCAGCAGTGAAACTAGCGGGGACACAGATACGCAGTATTTT
.	TRBV29-1	.	TRBJ1-1	CSVLGGENTEAFF	TGCAGCGTTCTGGGGGGGGAGAACACTGAAGCTTTCTTT
.	TRBV7-3	.	TRBJ1-1	CASSLNSGLQNTEAFF	TGTGCCAGCAGCTTAAATTCAGGACTTCAGAACACTGAAGCTTTCTTT
few	TRBV12-3/TRBV12-4	TRBD2	TRBJ2-2	CASSLGAGGFITGELFF	TGTGCCAGCAGTTTAGGAGCGGGGGGGTTTATCACCGGGGAGCTGTTTTTT
.	TRBV29-1	.	TRBJ1-2	CSVARDDYGYTF	TGCAGCGTTGCAAGGGATGACTATGGCTACACCTTC
.	TRBV7-9	.	TRBJ2-7	CASRAGPYEQYF	TGTGCCAGCAGGGCAGGTCCCTACGAGCAGTACTTC
.	TRBV5-1	TRBD1	TRBJ2-3	CASSMGYIRQGTDTQYF	TGCGCCAGCAGTATGGGATACATAAGACAGGGAACAGATACGCAGTATTTT
many	TRBV7-2	TRBD1	TRBJ2-1	CASSLQGAYNEQFF	TGTGCCAGCAGCTTACAGGGGGCCTACAATGAGCAGTTCTTC
.	TRBV12-3/TRBV12-4	TRBD1	TRBJ2-3	CASSLRPGGYSTDTQYF	TGTGCCAGCAGTCTACGTCCAGGGGGTTACAGCACAGATACGCAGTATTTT
once	TRBV18	.	TRBJ2-6	CASSPRRANVLTF	TGTGCCAGCTCACCTCGGAGGGCCAACGTCCTGACTTTC
few	TRBV3-1	.	TRBJ2-3	CASSQEDGANTDTQYF	TGTGCCAGCAGCCAAGAGGACGGAGCAAACACAGATACGCAGTATTTT
few	TRBV19	TRBD2	TRBJ2-1	CASSITGTSGYHEQFF	TGTGCCAGTAGTATAACTGGGACTAGCGGGTACCATGAGCAGTTCTTC
few	TRBV3-1	.	TRBJ2-5	CASSPAQKTQYF	TGTGCCAGCAGCCCAGCTCAGAAGACCCAGTACTTC
few	TRBV7-9	.	TRBJ1-2	CASSWGTNYGYTF	TGTGCCAGCAGCTGGGGGACTAACTATGGCTACACCTTC
few	TRBV12-3/TRBV12-4	.	TRBJ1-6	CASSAGSYNNSPLHF	TGTGCCAGCAGTGCCGGATCGTATAATAATTCACCCCTCCACTTT
.	TRBV27	.	TRBJ1-5	CASSFGGVGQPQHF	TGTGCCAGCAGTTTTGGCGGGGTGGGTCAGCCCCAGCATTTT
.	TRBV29-1	.	TRBJ2-5	CSVLPAGQETQYF	TGCAGCGTCCTCCCCGCGGGCCAAGAGACCCAGTACTTC
few	TRBV30	.	TRBJ2-3	CAWSVLGGDTQYF	TGTGCCTGGAGTGTACTGGGGGGAGATACGCAGTATTTT
few	TRBV10-3	TRBD1	TRBJ1-2	CAISAGQGNTF	TGTGCCATCAGTGCGGGACAGGGCAACACCTTC
many	TRBV7-2	.	TRBJ1-4	CASSLGRGNEKLFF	TGTGCCAGCAGCCTTGGACGGGGTAATGAAAAACTGTTTTTT
few	TRBV18	.	TRBJ2-5	CASSPLPGLETQYF	TGTGCCAGCTCACCCCTGCCCGGTTTGGAGACCCAGTACTTC
.	TRBV7-2	TRBD1	TRBJ2-1	CASSSGTGGSSYNEQFF	TGTGCCAGCAGCTCCGGGACAGGGGGAAGCTCCTACAATGAGCAGTTCTTC